The 20 T cell receptor beta chains reported below all come from one sample, sequenced in a study of blood T cell repertoires in COVID-19. Method: immunoSEQ multiplex PCR; TCRdb's copy keeps in-frame clones and lacks some. The sample includes 110,000 to 150,000 clones, 84% of them seen just once. Sample: peripheral blood. These receptors all come from a human donor in a cohort sampled during active COVID-19.

This chain uses TRBV28 with TRBJ1-4; the D gene is possibly TRBD1 (6 bases). V was shortened by 4 bases and J by 5 bases, with 11 bases between the two germline ends. The CDR3 is made up of 14 amino acids. Per the germline V gene, CDR1 is MDHEN and CDR2 is SYDVKM. Here the CDR3 DNA reads TGTGCCAGCAGTTCCAGGGGCCGGAATGAAAAACTGTTTTTT. It yields the protein CASSSRGRNEKLFF.

The gene calls are TRBV18 and TRBJ2-5; TRBD2 aligns across 8 bases. The V gene's germline CDR1 is KGHSH and CDR2 LQKENI. This CDR3 has 16 amino acids. V lost 3 bases and J lost 5; bases outside the gene matches: 11. The CDR3 region is CASSPPGRGIGETQYF. Here the CDR3 DNA reads TGTGCCAGCTCACCTCCCGGGAGGGGGATCGGCGAGACCCAGTACTTC.

This chain joins TRBV7-8 and TRBJ2-5, with 10 bases that match TRBD1. CDR1 and CDR2 (germline): SGHVS, FQNEAQ. J lost 7 bases, V lost 3 bases, and 11 bases had no gene match. The CDR3 loop spans 16 amino acids. The chain's CDR3 is CASSLGQGTGKRTQYF. The CDR3 bases are TGTGCCAGCAGCTTGGGACAGGGGACCGGGAAGAGGACCCAGTACTTC.

The chain employs TRBV24-1 and TRBJ2-1; perhaps TRBD1 as D (6 bases). Per germline, CDR1 KGHDR and CDR2 SFDVKD. Between the trimmed V and J ends, which lost 1 base and 4 bases, there was a span of 10 bases. The CDR3 loop spans 15 amino acids. The CDR3 reads CATSDLRTAYNEQFF. DNA of the CDR3: TGTGCCACCAGTGATTTAAGGACAGCATACAATGAGCAGTTCTTC.

The chain couples TRBV7-6 to TRBJ1-5; 8 nucleotides agree with TRBD1. The germline gives CDR1 SGHVS, CDR2 FNYEAQ. V lost 10 bases to trimming and J lost 3 bases; unmatched junction nucleotides: 5. This CDR3 has 13 residues. The CDR3 region is CATGQGINQPQHF. CDR3 nucleotides: TGTGCCACCGGACAGGGTATCAATCAGCCCCAGCATTTT.

The chain combines TRBV28 with TRBJ1-5; possible D gene TRBD1, 6 bases. CDR3 length equals 14 residues. Germline V CDR1 and CDR2: MDHEN, SYDVKM. Trimming pared 3 bases from V and 1 base from J, leaving 7 bases between. CDR3 sequence (DNA): TGTGCCAGCAGTTTCCAGGGGAGCAATCAGCCCCAGCATTTT. Its translation: CASSFQGSNQPQHF.

V is TRBV18 and J is TRBJ2-2; D perhaps matches TRBD2 (6 bases). The germline CDR1 and CDR2 sequences are KGHSH and LQKENI. The CDR3 consists of 16 residues. The V gene lost 3 bases and the J gene lost 5 bases, with 16 bases spanning the gap. In DNA, the CDR3 is TGTGCCAGCTCACCTCCGGGAGTCATGTCAACCGGGGAGCTGTTTTTT. Its protein product is CASSPPGVMSTGELFF. Supplemented by reference TRBV18 and TRBJ2-2, the full variable domain reads NAGVMQNPRHLVRRRGQEARLRCSPMKGHSHVYWYRQLPEEGLKFMVYLQKENIIDESGMPKERFSAEFPKEGPSILRIQQVVRGDSAAYFCASSPPGVMSTGELFFGEGSRLTVL.

This clone was detected only a few times. The chain employs TRBV25-1 and TRBJ1-5; D is undetermined. The CDR3 spans 16 residues. Germline lookup yields CDR1 MGHDK and CDR2 SYGVNS. V was trimmed by 1 base and J by 6 bases, leaving 16 bases between them. The CDR3 sequence is CASSESVGVGGQPQHF. As DNA, the CDR3 is TGTGCCAGCAGTGAATCGGTGGGAGTGGGAGGTCAGCCCCAGCATTTT.

The chain couples TRBV19 to TRBJ1-1, with TRBD1 matching 7 bases. The ends lost 3 bases at V and 1 base at J; junction bases unmatched: 8. The CDR3 length is 16 residues. Germline loops: CDR1 LNHDA, CDR2 SQIVND (reference sequence). The CDR3 DNA sequence: TGTGCCAGTAGTATGGGTGACAGGGCGGGGAACACTGAAGCTTTCTTT. Its protein product is CASSMGDRAGNTEAFF.

This sequence joins TRBV14 and TRBJ2-5; D not resolved. V was shortened by 4 bases and J by 1 base, with 4 bases between the two germline ends. CDR3 length equals 12 residues. CDR1 and CDR2 (germline): SGHDN, FVKESK. The CDR3 DNA is TGTGCCAGCAGCCGCGTCCAAGAGACCCAGTACTTC. This sequence encodes CASSRVQETQYF.

The chain carries TRBV5-5 and TRBJ2-7, with D possibly being TRBD2 (6 bases). Per germline, CDR1 SGHKS and CDR2 YYEKEE (reference sequence). V lost 5 bases and J lost 7, with 19 bases in between. The CDR3 runs to 14 residues. CDR3 region: CASRTAGGTAEQYF. As DNA, the CDR3 is TGTGCCAGCAGAACTGCCGGGGGTACGGCTGAGCAGTACTTC.

V and J are TRBV27 and TRBJ2-7; D might be TRBD1 (5 bases). The CDR3 sequence is 17 residues long. V shed 4 bases and J shed 1 base, with 20 bases lying between them. CDR1 MNHEY and CDR2 SMNVEV come from the germline V gene (reference sequence). CDR3 DNA: TGTGCCAGCAGTTCCGACCTTAGGCAGGGAAATTCCTACGAGCAGTACTTC. It yields the protein CASSSDLRQGNSYEQYF.

The V gene is TRBV5-1, the J gene TRBJ2-5, with a weak D call TRBD1 (6 bases). Germline V gives CDR1 SGHRS, CDR2 YFSETQ. Trimming removed 0 bases at V and 1 base at J, with 10 bases between. The CDR3 has 15 residues. The chain's CDR3 is CASSLGGRGQETQYF. The CDR3 DNA follows: TGCGCCAGCAGCTTGGGGGGCAGGGGCCAAGAGACCCAGTACTTC.

The rearrangement uses TRBV5-1 and TRBJ2-1; a weak D match, TRBD1 (6 bases). The CDR3 consists of 15 residues. CDR1 and CDR2 (germline): SGHRS, YFSETQ. V was shortened by 0 bases and J by 9 bases, with 16 bases between the two germline ends. DNA for the CDR3: TGCGCCAGCAGCTTGGGGTCAGGGGTCGAAGTTGAGCAGTTCTTC. Translation gives CASSLGSGVEVEQFF.

The V gene is TRBV13, the J gene TRBJ2-7; TRBD2 aligns across 10 bases. Germline trimming cut 4 bases from V and 2 bases from J; bases unmatched to any gene: 5. CDR1 is PRHDT and CDR2 is FYEKMQ in the germline V gene (reference sequence). The CDR3 has 15 amino acids. The CDR3 bases are TGTGCCAGCAGCTCTCCTAGCGGGGGTACCTACGAGCAGTACTTC. As protein: CASSSPSGGTYEQYF. The whole variable domain, remainder taken from reference TRBV13 and TRBJ2-7, is AAGVIQSPRHLIKEKRETATLKCYPIPRHDTVYWYQQGPGQDPQFLISFYEKMQSDKGSIPDRFSAQQFSDYHSELNMSSLELGDSALYFCASSSPSGGTYEQYFGPGTRLTVT.

The gene calls are TRBV6-5 and TRBJ1-1; 12 nucleotides match TRBD1. Germline CDR1 reads MNHEY; CDR2 reads SVGAGI. The V and J ends lost 2 bases and 7 bases, in that order; junction bases with no gene match: 5. The length of the CDR3 is 15 residues. The CDR3 DNA reads as TGTGCCAGCAGTTACCGGGACAGGGGGCCAGGTGAAGCTTTCTTT. Translation gives CASSYRDRGPGEAFF.

The rearrangement links TRBV4-1 to TRBJ2-1, with 11 positions matching TRBD1. Unmatched junction bases numbered 12, after V lost 1 base and J lost 7 bases. Germline CDR1 and CDR2: MGHRA and YSYEKL. This CDR3 spans 18 amino acids. In nucleotides, the CDR3 is TGCGCCAGCAGCCAAGGAAGTTTTGCGTGGGACAGGGGGAATGAGCAGTTCTTC. Amino acid sequence: CASSQGSFAWDRGNEQFF.

CDR3 in DNA: TGTGCCAGCAGCTTAGAAGGGAGCTCTGGGGCCAACGTCCTGACTTTC. Its translation is CASSLEGSSGANVLTF. V and J are TRBV7-2 and TRBJ2-6; TRBD2 might be the D (5 bases). The CDR3 has 16 amino acids. The V gene lost 1 base and the J gene lost 0 bases, with 7 bases spanning the gap. Per the germline V gene, CDR1 is SGHTA and CDR2 is FQGNSA.

CDR3 sequence: CASSLPATGVEKLFF. DNA of the CDR3: TGTGCCAGCAGCTTGCCCGCTACAGGGGTGGAAAAACTGTTTTTT. The chain recombines TRBV5-5 with TRBJ1-4, with 7 positions matching TRBD1. The germline CDR1 and CDR2 sequences are SGHKS and YYEKEE (reference sequence). The CDR3 sequence is 15 residues long. V shed 1 base and J 8 bases; nucleotides not matched to a gene: 8.

The V call is TRBV19, the J call TRBJ2-7; TRBD1 agrees at 9 bases. V lost 7 bases to trimming and J lost 3 bases; unmatched junction nucleotides: 10. This CDR3 has 15 residues. CDR1 LNHDA and CDR2 SQIVND come from the germline V gene (reference sequence). This CDR3 is CASKQRPGQGYEQYF. DNA of the CDR3: TGTGCCAGTAAACAAAGACCGGGACAGGGCTACGAGCAGTACTTC.